This T cell receptor (beta chain) appears in the sequencing data of a study of shared clonotypes between healthy human individuals. Whole-study findings and limits: Naive subsets usually exceeded memory subsets in estimated richness.

Here immunoSEQ multiplex PCR was the method, and the copy in TCRdb shows in-frame clones only, minus some. The sample contains roughly 2.5 million clones, approximately 90% of which appear only once. This CDR3 has 12 residues. Germline V gives CDR1 SGHKS, CDR2 YYEKEE (reference sequence). V lost 5 bases, J lost 4 bases, and 9 bases lay in between. This clone has just a few counts. Its antigen is not known. This sequence joins TRBV5-5 and TRBJ1-2, with D unresolved. This TCR was recovered from a young man in good health. Sample: naive CD4+ T cells sorted from blood. Subset meaning: CD45RA+ positively selected. CDR3 loop: CASRVPSYGYTF. CDR3 in DNA: TGTGCCAGCAGGGTTCCCTCCTATGGCTACACCTTC. Looking up the rest from reference TRBV5-5 and TRBJ1-2 gives the full variable domain: DAGVTQSPTHLIKTRGQQVTLRCSPISGHKSVSWYQQVLGQGPQFIFQYYEKEERGRGNFPDRFSARQFPNYSSELNVNALLLGDSALYLCASRVPSYGYTFGSGTRLTVV.